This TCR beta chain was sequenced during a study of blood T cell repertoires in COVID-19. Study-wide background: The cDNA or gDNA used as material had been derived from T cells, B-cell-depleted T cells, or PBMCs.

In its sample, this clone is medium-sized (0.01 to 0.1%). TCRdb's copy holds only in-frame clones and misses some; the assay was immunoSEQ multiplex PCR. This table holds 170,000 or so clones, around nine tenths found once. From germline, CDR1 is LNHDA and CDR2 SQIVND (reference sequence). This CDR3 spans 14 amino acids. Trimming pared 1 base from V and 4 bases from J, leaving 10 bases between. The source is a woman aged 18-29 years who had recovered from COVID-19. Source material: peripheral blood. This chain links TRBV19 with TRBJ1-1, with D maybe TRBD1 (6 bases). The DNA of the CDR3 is TGTGCCAGTAGTATAGCTAGCAGGGGCACTGAAGCTTTCTTT. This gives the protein CASSIASRGTEAFF.